This TCR beta chain emerged from a study of beta chain features in type 1 diabetes (dated by TCRdb to 2016 to 2018). General notes on the study: Patients and healthy donors did not differ in mean age, gender distribution, total cell number or subset yield. A total of some 100,000,000 sorted cells were examined across all samples, and a strong correlation was observed between cell number per subset and RNA yield. The study compared the TCRB repertoires of sorted circulating CD4+ T cell subsets in recently diagnosed type 1 diabetes patients with those in matched healthy donors. Whereas all 30 or so donors provided naive and central memory subsets, regulatory and stem cell-like memory subsets were isolated from just 8 patients and about 8 healthy donors. The paper as a whole reports these results and caveats: Naive, central memory and regulatory TCRB repertoires appeared to be more alike among patients than among healthy donors. Patients with type 1 diabetes made fewer insertions and deleted more nucleotides at VDJ recombination sites, implying thymic rearrangement abnormalities. Because the HLA sub-analyses included only small numbers of individuals, any influence of HLA type on TCRB rearrangement was left unresolved. PCR might favor shorter templates, but patient and control samples were amplified and corrected together, so any skew would affect both groups equally. Because cDNA rather than genomic DNA was sequenced, highly expressing activated cells could have been over-represented, although no difference in activation and CD3 levels was found between groups. A moderate but significant shortening of TCRB CDR3 length was observed in type 1 diabetes patients in all four CD4+ subsets.

From each donor, a single peripheral blood sample of about 120 mL on average was drawn into heparinised tubes. Using a panel that included CD45RO, CCR7, CD25, CD127, CD95 and CD27, naive, central memory, regulatory and stem cell-like memory CD4+ T cells were sorted on a BD FACSAria II. Every sorted population had a purity above 95%. PBMCs were isolated right away by Lymphoprep density gradient centrifugation and were stained directly, without culture. Samples were stained and sorted in pairs, with one healthy donor and one patient per experiment, so that batch effects were minimized. This clone came up many times. Its cognate antigen has yet to be identified. Base qualities are not provided; no much larger clone lies one nucleotide away. A distance of 12 bases separates the germline ends of V and J, which lose 0 bases and 4 bases respectively. The CDR1 and CDR2 encoded by the germline V gene (reference sequence) are GTSNPN and SVGIG. The CDR3, from cysteine to phenylalanine, totals 14 residues. Here the CDR3 DNA is all that survives: 42 bases in frame from base 1.

The entire isolated RNA was reverse transcribed using the High Capacity cDNA Reverse Transcription Kit, and thus expressed TCRB transcripts were sequenced. Deep immunoSEQ sequencing was performed on naive, central memory and regulatory T cell samples, with an average of roughly 4 million total reads per sample. Sorted cells were lysed in RLT buffer and RNA was extracted with DNase-treated RNeasy Micro or Mini kits, depending on cell number. Each cell subset was processed on its own to prevent cross-contamination, while patient and healthy donor samples were processed together. Using the immunoSEQ multiplex PCR, TCRB sequences were amplified from cDNA into 87-bp fragments spanning the CDR3 region. Sequencing of the amplicons was performed on the Illumina HiSeq platform. In the source study's methods: PCR bias was computationally corrected using synthetic template baselines, reads within Hamming distance 2 were collapsed, and singletons that could not be merged were discarded. Reads were aligned to IMGT to assign V, D and J genes, CDR3 length, and insertions or deletions at six rearrangement sites. Clonotype counts were normalized to sorted cell number within each subset before computing true diversity and Gini coefficients with the tcR R package. The overlap coefficient, calculated on TCRB nucleotide sequences, was used to quantify repertoire sharing. Out-of-frame TCRB sequences from naive cells were analyzed as a proxy for the pre-selection repertoire. TCRdb mirrors the immuneACCESS table, restricted to in-frame sequences. Some clones are absent from its copies; in checked studies, under half trace to an unresolved V gene, and the reason for the others is unknown. The V and J calls and clone size were taken over from that table, and D and trimming were inferred from the DNA. This sample gives under 550,000 clones in total; more than 9.5% of them show up just once. The ten largest clonotypes hold approximately 0.045% of the sample.

Input material: naive CD4+ T cells from blood. The cell subset or site label of this sample denotes: true naive CD4+ T cells. The source is a woman aged 18 to 35 in good health. The chain is encoded by TRBV30 joined to TRBJ1-2; no D segment can be confidently identified. The nucleotides read TGTGCCTGGAGTGTTAAAGGATCGGGCTATGGCTACACCTTC. Translated, it gives CAWSVKGSGYGYTF. The CDR3, completed at both ends by the reference TRBV30 and TRBJ1-2 genes, gives the full variable domain SQTIHQWPATLVQPVGSPLSLECTVEGTSNPNLYWYRQAAGRGLQLLFYSVGIGQISSEVPQNLSASRPQDRQFILSSKKLLLSDSGFYLCAWSVKGSGYGYTFGSGTRLTVV.